These 6 T cell receptor beta chains originate from one sample sequenced in a study of metastatic and nonmetastatic thyroid tumors. None of the patients had undergone any treatment ahead of thyroid surgery. With MiXCR, TCRdb reprocessed the PCR reads. The sample yields about 24,000 clones, roughly 12% seen once. The sequenced material came from blood. These receptors originate from a female donor with papillary thyroid cancer or a benign thyroid nodule (not recorded which). Some clones in this sample may be carry-over from other donors' samples.

There are many counts of this clone. This chain connects TRBV6-4 to TRBJ2-7; D is perhaps TRBD2 (6 bases). Germline lookup yields CDR1 MRHNA and CDR2 SNTAGT. Trimming left V 5 bases short and J 1 base short, with 12 bases between. The CDR3 loop spans 14 amino acids. CDR3 DNA sequence: TGTGCCAGCAGTCCCGAGGGAGGTTCCTACGAGCAGTACTTC. This codes for CASSPEGGSYEQYF.

Many counts were recorded for this clone. The CDR3 bases are TGTGCCCTGGGACAGGGAGGTACGCAGTATTTT. Protein sequence: CALGQGGTQYF. V usage is TRBV15 and J usage is TRBJ2-3; 9 bases are a match to TRBD1. CDR1 and CDR2 (germline): LNHNV, YYDKDF (reference sequence). V was pared by 11 bases and J by 8 bases, with 5 bases of the junction left unmatched. This CDR3 spans 11 amino acids.

This clone has a count of ten or more. This chain joins TRBV29-1 and TRBJ2-1; 11 bases fit TRBD2. Germline CDR1 is SQVTM and CDR2 is ANQGSEA. The V gene end was trimmed by 6 bases and the J gene end by 6 bases; junction bases not matched to a gene: 10. This CDR3 has 15 amino acids. CDR3 region: CSVVPLAGGPNEQFF. As DNA, the CDR3 is TGCAGCGTCGTTCCGCTAGCGGGAGGCCCCAATGAGCAGTTCTTC.

This clone was detected ten times or more. This sequence joins TRBV7-9 and TRBJ2-7, with D possibly TRBD1 on 6 matching bases. The CDR3 has 13 amino acids. Trimming left V 6 bases short and J 2 bases short, with 11 bases between. Germline V gene lookup returns CDR1 SEHNR and CDR2 FQNEAQ (reference sequence). The CDR3 here is CASSHGQTYEQYF. DNA of the CDR3: TGTGCCAGCAGTCACGGACAGACCTACGAGCAGTACTTC.

Many counts were recorded for this clone. This may be a read error, as it is one base from a much larger clone. The chain joins TRBV6-1 to TRBJ2-1, with D perhaps matching TRBD1 (5 bases). CDR1 and CDR2 (germline): MNHNS, SASEGT. Trimming took off 7 bases at V and 8 bases at J, with 21 bases between the two ends. This CDR3 is 15 amino acids long. As DNA, the CDR3 is TGTGCCAGCACCCGAATGGGGCCTCGTGGGGATGAGCAGTTCTTC. Amino acids: CASTRMGPRGDEQFF.

This clone was observed at least ten times. The V call is TRBV7-6, the J call TRBJ2-1, with 7 bases that match TRBD2. This CDR3 is built from 15 residues. The germline gives CDR1 SGHVS, CDR2 FNYEAQ. Trimming at V came to 5 bases and at J to 0 bases, leaving 4 bases not matched to a gene. CDR3 in amino acids: CASSLSGDSYNEQFF. CDR3 nucleotides: TGTGCCAGCAGCCTCAGCGGGGACTCCTACAATGAGCAGTTCTTC.